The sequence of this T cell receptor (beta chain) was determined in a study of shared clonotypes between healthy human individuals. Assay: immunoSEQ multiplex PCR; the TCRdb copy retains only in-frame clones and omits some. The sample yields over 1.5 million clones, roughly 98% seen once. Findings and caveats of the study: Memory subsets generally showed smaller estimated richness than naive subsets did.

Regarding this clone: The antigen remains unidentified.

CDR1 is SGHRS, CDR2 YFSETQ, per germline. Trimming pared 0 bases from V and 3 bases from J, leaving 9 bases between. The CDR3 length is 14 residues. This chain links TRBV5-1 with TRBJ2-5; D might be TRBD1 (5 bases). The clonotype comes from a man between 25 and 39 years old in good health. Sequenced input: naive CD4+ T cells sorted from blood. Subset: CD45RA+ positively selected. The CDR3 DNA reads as TGCGCCAGCAGCTTGGCAGGGTCCAAAGAGACCCAGTACTTC. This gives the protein CASSLAGSKETQYF.